These T cell receptor beta chains were read from a single sample in a study of metastatic and nonmetastatic thyroid tumors. TCRdb re-called the PCR reads through MiXCR. The data hold under 35,000 clones, with about 24% observed a single time. Sequencing used blood. These receptors all come from a female donor with papillary thyroid cancer or a benign thyroid nodule (not recorded which). Some clones in this sample may be carry-over from other donors' samples. The CDR3 runs from the conserved cysteine through the conserved F or W. The D gene is left open where the match is weak. Clone size, where shown, is once, few, many, or a class for clones that have expanded.

J gene: TRBJ1-1; clone size: few; D gene: NA; V gene: TRBV7-6; CDR3 protein: CASSLGGGMRYTEAFF; CDR3 DNA: TGTGCCAGCAGCTTAGGCGGGGGTATGAGGTACACTGAAGCTTTCTTT
J gene: TRBJ1-4; clone size: NA; D gene: NA; V gene: TRBV30; CDR3 protein: CAWSKQYSGEKLFF; CDR3 DNA: TGTGCCTGGAGTAAACAATATTCGGGGGAAAAACTGTTTTTT
J gene: TRBJ1-2; clone size: once; D gene: TRBD1; V gene: TRBV4-2; CDR3 protein: CASSQDLGTVRYTF; CDR3 DNA: TGTGCCAGCAGCCAAGATTTGGGGACAGTACGATACACCTTC
J gene: TRBJ2-3; clone size: many; D gene: NA; V gene: TRBV4-2; CDR3 protein: CASSQEPRVHGTDTQYF; CDR3 DNA: TGTGCCAGCAGCCAAGAACCCCGAGTTCATGGCACAGATACGCAGTATTTT
J gene: TRBJ2-1; clone size: many; D gene: NA; V gene: TRBV4-2; CDR3 protein: CASSQGGLLVSPYNEQFF; CDR3 DNA: TGTGCCAGCAGCCAAGGGGGTCTTTTAGTCTCCCCGTACAATGAGCAGTTCTTC
J gene: TRBJ2-1; clone size: NA; D gene: NA; V gene: TRBV27; CDR3 protein: CASSNFGRYNEQFF; CDR3 DNA: TGTGCCAGCAGTAATTTCGGGAGATACAATGAGCAGTTCTTC
J gene: TRBJ2-1; clone size: NA; D gene: TRBD2; V gene: TRBV24-1; CDR3 protein: CATSDLRGEYNEQFF; CDR3 DNA: TGTGCCACCAGTGACCTCCGGGGGGAGTACAATGAGCAGTTCTTC
J gene: TRBJ2-2; clone size: NA; D gene: TRBD1; V gene: TRBV24-1; CDR3 protein: CATSDPVQGYTGELFF; CDR3 DNA: TGTGCCACCAGTGACCCCGTACAGGGGTACACCGGGGAGCTGTTTTTT
J gene: TRBJ2-3; clone size: many; D gene: NA; V gene: TRBV5-5; CDR3 protein: CASSSLGGNTDTQYF; CDR3 DNA: TGTGCCAGCAGCTCCCTGGGCGGGAACACAGATACGCAGTATTTT
J gene: TRBJ2-3; clone size: many; D gene: NA; V gene: TRBV11-2; CDR3 protein: CASSLGHTDTQYF; CDR3 DNA: TGTGCCAGCAGCTTAGGACACACAGATACGCAGTATTTT
J gene: TRBJ2-5; clone size: many; D gene: TRBD1; V gene: TRBV6-1; CDR3 protein: CASSTGEGTQYF; CDR3 DNA: TGTGCCAGCAGTACAGGGGAAGGGACCCAGTACTTC
J gene: TRBJ2-1; clone size: NA; D gene: NA; V gene: TRBV7-3; CDR3 protein: CASSPLRRRNEQFF; CDR3 DNA: TGTGCCAGCAGCCCCCTGCGGCGTCGCAATGAGCAGTTCTTC
J gene: TRBJ1-3; clone size: once; D gene: NA; V gene: TRBV30; CDR3 protein: CAWGAGNSGNTIYF; CDR3 DNA: TGTGCCTGGGGGGCGGGGAACTCTGGAAACACCATATATTTT
J gene: TRBJ1-2; clone size: NA; D gene: NA; V gene: TRBV24-1; CDR3 protein: CATSEADGPYGYTF; CDR3 DNA: TGTGCAACCAGTGAAGCGGACGGACCCTATGGCTACACCTTC
J gene: TRBJ2-7; clone size: many; D gene: NA; V gene: TRBV7-2; CDR3 protein: CASSLTRDDHEQYF; CDR3 DNA: TGTGCCAGCAGCTTAACCAGGGACGACCACGAGCAGTACTTC
J gene: TRBJ2-3; clone size: many; D gene: NA; V gene: TRBV6-4; CDR3 protein: CASKIPQVGAGYSTDTQYF; CDR3 DNA: TGTGCCAGCAAAATACCTCAGGTAGGGGCGGGCTATAGCACAGATACGCAGTATTTT
J gene: TRBJ1-2; clone size: many; D gene: NA; V gene: TRBV4-3; CDR3 protein: CASSQDLNTGGYTF; CDR3 DNA: TGCGCCAGCAGCCAAGATTTGAATACGGGGGGCTACACCTTC
J gene: TRBJ2-1; clone size: many; D gene: NA; V gene: TRBV7-7; CDR3 protein: CASSPRAGNEQFF; CDR3 DNA: TGTGCTAGCAGCCCTCGCGCGGGGAATGAGCAGTTCTTC
J gene: TRBJ2-7; clone size: many; D gene: TRBD2; V gene: TRBV7-3; CDR3 protein: CASRISGRVNYEQYF; CDR3 DNA: TGTGCCAGCAGGATTAGCGGGAGAGTCAACTACGAGCAGTACTTC
J gene: TRBJ2-1; clone size: many; D gene: TRBD2; V gene: TRBV5-6; CDR3 protein: CASSWRPGTSGYNEQFF; CDR3 DNA: TGTGCCAGCAGCTGGCGGCCCGGGACTAGCGGTTACAATGAGCAGTTCTTC
J gene: TRBJ2-7; clone size: NA; D gene: NA; V gene: TRBV5-4; CDR3 protein: CASSLSESYEQYF; CDR3 DNA: TGTGCCAGCAGCTTGTCGGAATCCTACGAGCAGTACTTC
J gene: TRBJ1-3; clone size: many; D gene: NA; V gene: TRBV4-3; CDR3 protein: CASSQGDSGNTIYF; CDR3 DNA: TGCGCCAGCAGCCAAGGAGACTCTGGAAACACCATATATTTT
J gene: TRBJ1-6; clone size: medium-sized; D gene: NA; V gene: TRBV10-3; CDR3 protein: CAISDRGKDSPLHF; CDR3 DNA: TGTGCCATCAGTGACAGGGGCAAGGATTCACCCCTCCACTTT
J gene: TRBJ2-2; clone size: many; D gene: NA; V gene: TRBV28; CDR3 protein: CASSLEWPSRNTGELFF; CDR3 DNA: TGTGCCAGCAGTTTAGAATGGCCTAGCAGGAACACCGGGGAGCTGTTTTTT
J gene: TRBJ2-7; clone size: few; D gene: NA; V gene: TRBV6-1; CDR3 protein: CASNPGTGAYEQYF; CDR3 DNA: TGTGCCAGCAACCCCGGGACGGGTGCCTACGAGCAGTACTTC
J gene: TRBJ1-5; clone size: many; D gene: NA; V gene: TRBV5-4; CDR3 protein: CASSLPGQPQHF; CDR3 DNA: TGTGCCAGCAGCTTGCCAGGTCAGCCCCAGCATTTT
J gene: TRBJ1-5; clone size: NA; D gene: NA; V gene: TRBV28; CDR3 protein: CASSPKGQPQHF; CDR3 DNA: TGTGCCAGCAGTCCCAAGGGTCAGCCCCAGCATTTT
J gene: TRBJ1-6; clone size: many; D gene: NA; V gene: TRBV19; CDR3 protein: CASSIDPGLTYNSPLHF; CDR3 DNA: TGTGCCAGTAGTATAGACCCGGGACTGACCTATAATTCACCCCTCCACTTT
J gene: TRBJ1-6; clone size: few; D gene: TRBD1; V gene: TRBV6-1; CDR3 protein: CAGTPGQGNSPLHF; CDR3 DNA: TGTGCCGGCACCCCGGGACAGGGGAATTCACCCCTCCACTTT
J gene: TRBJ2-7; clone size: few; D gene: TRBD2; V gene: TRBV6-5; CDR3 protein: CASSYAAGGPGEQYF; CDR3 DNA: TGTGCCAGCAGTTACGCCGCGGGAGGTCCTGGCGAGCAGTACTTC
J gene: TRBJ2-7; clone size: many; D gene: NA; V gene: TRBV9; CDR3 protein: CASSAGTGPYEQYF; CDR3 DNA: TGTGCCAGCAGCGCCGGGACGGGACCCTACGAGCAGTACTTC
J gene: TRBJ2-6; clone size: medium-sized; D gene: NA; V gene: TRBV27; CDR3 protein: CASKNSGANVLTF; CDR3 DNA: TGTGCCAGCAAAAACTCTGGGGCCAACGTCCTGACTTTC
J gene: TRBJ2-3; clone size: many; D gene: TRBD2; V gene: TRBV28; CDR3 protein: CASSLSGLAATDTQYF; CDR3 DNA: TGTGCCAGCAGTTTATCGGGACTAGCGGCCACAGATACGCAGTATTTT
J gene: TRBJ2-7; clone size: few; D gene: NA; V gene: TRBV6-2/TRBV6-3; CDR3 protein: CASSYLDSAVDEQYF; CDR3 DNA: TGTGCCAGCAGTTACTTAGACAGTGCCGTTGATGAGCAGTACTTC
J gene: TRBJ2-7; clone size: NA; D gene: NA; V gene: TRBV20-1; CDR3 protein: CSAIDGEYEQYF; CDR3 DNA: TGCAGTGCTATCGACGGTGAGTACGAGCAGTACTTC
J gene: TRBJ1-2; clone size: few; D gene: NA; V gene: TRBV28; CDR3 protein: CASSLWHYYCYTF; CDR3 DNA: TGTGCCAGCAGTTTATGGCATTACTATTGCTACACCTTC
J gene: TRBJ2-1; clone size: NA; D gene: NA; V gene: TRBV11-2; CDR3 protein: CASSRDQGFSNEQFF; CDR3 DNA: TGTGCCAGCAGCAGGGACCAGGGATTCTCCAATGAGCAGTTCTTC
J gene: TRBJ2-5; clone size: few; D gene: TRBD1; V gene: TRBV6-1; CDR3 protein: CASRHRGEETQYF; CDR3 DNA: TGTGCCAGCAGGCACAGGGGGGAAGAGACCCAGTACTTC
J gene: TRBJ2-3; clone size: many; D gene: NA; V gene: TRBV24-1; CDR3 protein: CATSEAGESTDTQYF; CDR3 DNA: TGTGCCACCAGTGAGGCAGGGGAGAGCACAGATACGCAGTATTTT
J gene: TRBJ2-7; clone size: many; D gene: TRBD2; V gene: TRBV20-1; CDR3 protein: CSARAASGRSLNSYEQYF; CDR3 DNA: TGCAGTGCTAGAGCGGCTAGCGGGAGGTCTTTGAACTCCTACGAGCAGTACTTC
J gene: TRBJ1-2; clone size: many; D gene: NA; V gene: TRBV10-3; CDR3 protein: CAISESIPDRKSYGYTF; CDR3 DNA: TGTGCCATCAGTGAGTCGATCCCCGACAGAAAGAGCTATGGCTACACCTTC
J gene: TRBJ2-1; clone size: few; D gene: TRBD2; V gene: TRBV5-1; CDR3 protein: CASILAGGSFYNEQFF; CDR3 DNA: TGTGCCAGCATATTAGCGGGGGGGAGCTTCTACAATGAGCAGTTCTTC